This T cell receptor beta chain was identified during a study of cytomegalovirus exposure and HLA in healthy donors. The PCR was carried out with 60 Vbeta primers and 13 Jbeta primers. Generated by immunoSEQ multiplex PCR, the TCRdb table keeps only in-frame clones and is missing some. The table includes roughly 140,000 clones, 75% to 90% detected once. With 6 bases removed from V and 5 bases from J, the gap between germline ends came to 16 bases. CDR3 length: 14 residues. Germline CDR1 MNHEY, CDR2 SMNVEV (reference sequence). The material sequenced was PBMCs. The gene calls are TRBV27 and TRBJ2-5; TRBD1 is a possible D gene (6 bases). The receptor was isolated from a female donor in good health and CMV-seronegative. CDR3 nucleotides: TGTGCCAGCAGAGAGGAGGCCCAGGGGGAGACCCAGTACTTC. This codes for CASREEAQGETQYF.